This T cell receptor beta chain was observed in a study of cytomegalovirus exposure and HLA in healthy donors. Study-wide results and limits: There were some public TCRs occurring in many donors, but most TCR sequences were rare. Cytomegalovirus status was reportedly diagnosed by the classifier with high sensitivity and specificity.

TCRdb's table, derived via immunoSEQ multiplex PCR, lists solely in-frame clones and lacks some. Among some 120,000 clones listed, around 94% were seen once. This CDR3 region has 15 residues. V was cut by 1 base and J by 4 bases, with 13 bases left in between. Germline CDR1 MDHEN, CDR2 SYDVKM. This clone was recorded only once. Antigen specificity is unknown. The V gene is TRBV28, the J gene TRBJ1-2; TRBD1 might be the D (5 bases). The sequence was obtained from a woman under 30 in good health and CMV-seronegative. Sequenced material: PBMCs. CDR3 protein: CASSLLDIRTYGYTF. CDR3 bases: TGTGCCAGCAGTTTATTGGACATCAGGACCTATGGCTACACCTTC.